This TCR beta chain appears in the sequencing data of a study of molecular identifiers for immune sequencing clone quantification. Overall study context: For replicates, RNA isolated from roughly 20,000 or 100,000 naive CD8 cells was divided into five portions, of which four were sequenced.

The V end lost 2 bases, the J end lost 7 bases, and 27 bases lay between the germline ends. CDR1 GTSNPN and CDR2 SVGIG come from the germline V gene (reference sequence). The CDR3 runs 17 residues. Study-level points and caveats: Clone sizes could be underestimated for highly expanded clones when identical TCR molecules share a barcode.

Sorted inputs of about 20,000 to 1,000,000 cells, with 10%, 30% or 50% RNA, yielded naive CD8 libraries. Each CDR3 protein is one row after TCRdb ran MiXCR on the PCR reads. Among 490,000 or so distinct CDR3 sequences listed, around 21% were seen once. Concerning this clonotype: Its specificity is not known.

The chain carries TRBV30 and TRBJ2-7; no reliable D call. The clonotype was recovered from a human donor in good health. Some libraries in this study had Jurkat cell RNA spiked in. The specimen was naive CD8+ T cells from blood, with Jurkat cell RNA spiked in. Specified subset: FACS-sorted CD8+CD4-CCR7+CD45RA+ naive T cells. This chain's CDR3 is CAWSPPRDPIPLGEQYF. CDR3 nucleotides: TGTGCCTGGAGTCCTCCCCGCGATCCCATTCCTTTGGGAGAGCAGTACTTC.